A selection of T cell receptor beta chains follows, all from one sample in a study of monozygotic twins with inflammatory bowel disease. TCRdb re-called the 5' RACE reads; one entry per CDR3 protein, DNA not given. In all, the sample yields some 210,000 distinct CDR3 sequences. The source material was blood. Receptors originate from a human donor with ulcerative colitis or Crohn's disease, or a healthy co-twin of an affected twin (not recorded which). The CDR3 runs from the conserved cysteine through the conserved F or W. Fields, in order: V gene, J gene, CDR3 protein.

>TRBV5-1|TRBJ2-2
CASSEGSTGELFF
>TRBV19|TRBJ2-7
CASGTGATPFSYEQYF
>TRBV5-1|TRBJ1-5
CASSPGQGLMQPQHF
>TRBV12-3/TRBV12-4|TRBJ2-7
CASSWAGSGEQYF
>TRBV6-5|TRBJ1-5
CASSYSMYFGTINQPQHF
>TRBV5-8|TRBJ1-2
CASSPRSGQGVNGYTF
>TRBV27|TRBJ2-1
CASSWANEQFF
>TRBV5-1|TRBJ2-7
CASSLDVRISYEQYF
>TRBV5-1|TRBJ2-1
CASSSPGEYNEQFF
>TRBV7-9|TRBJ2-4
CASSLGGARGDIQYF
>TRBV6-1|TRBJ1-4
CASSELREKLFF
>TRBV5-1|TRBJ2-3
CASSLAGGSGTDTQYF
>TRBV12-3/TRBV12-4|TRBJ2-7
CASSGTGGLNEQYF
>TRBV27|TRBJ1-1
CASSPLQGGGEAFF
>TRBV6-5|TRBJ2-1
CASSYRAGGLRNEQFF
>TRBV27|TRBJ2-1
CASSHSRNEQFF
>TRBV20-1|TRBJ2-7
CSAREARGDSYEQYF
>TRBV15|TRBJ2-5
CATSRDVGEGETQYF
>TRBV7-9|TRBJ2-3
CASSQGPARGPTDTQYF
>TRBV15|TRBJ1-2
CATSGSGTANYGYTF
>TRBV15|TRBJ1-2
CATSRDMGSDGYTF
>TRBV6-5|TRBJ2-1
CASSRSGGASGWAAEQFF
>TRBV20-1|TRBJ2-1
CSATGSMGGEQFF
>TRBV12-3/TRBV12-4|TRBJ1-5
CASSFRDRGRFGPQHF
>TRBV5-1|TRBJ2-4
CASSLEARGAKNIQYF
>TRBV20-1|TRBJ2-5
CSAGPGETQYF
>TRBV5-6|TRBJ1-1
CASSLVDRLNTEAFF
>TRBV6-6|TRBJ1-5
CASTPEGVQQPQHF
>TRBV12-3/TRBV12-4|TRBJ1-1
CASSLSGEAFF
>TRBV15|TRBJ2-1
CATSRVRIGQGNNEQFF
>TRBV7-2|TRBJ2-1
CASKTQGLNEQFF
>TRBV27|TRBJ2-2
CASSSLDTGGTGELFF
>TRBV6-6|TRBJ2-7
CASSYWDREYEQYF
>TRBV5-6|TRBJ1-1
CASSPGTALNTEAFF
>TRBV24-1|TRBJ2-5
CATSDGTAQQETQYF
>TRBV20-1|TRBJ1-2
CSARDRVAGGLSGYTF
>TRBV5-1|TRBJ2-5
CASSPPGLAGETQYF
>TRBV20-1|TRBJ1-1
CSATFRRQGSWGEAFF
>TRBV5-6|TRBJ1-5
CASSIGEGSNQPQHF
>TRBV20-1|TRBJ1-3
CSADGTGSSGNTIYF
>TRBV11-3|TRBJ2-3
CASSRSGGVSDTQYF
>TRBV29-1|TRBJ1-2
CSVEDPRVEDGYTF
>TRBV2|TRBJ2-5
CASSGGSGLEQETQYF
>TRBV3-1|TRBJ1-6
CASSLTGDSPLHF
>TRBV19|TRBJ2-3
CATQMRWGNVVDTQYF
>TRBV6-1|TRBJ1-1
CATKTGSRPTEAFF
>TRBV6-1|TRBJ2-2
CASSPYQRQVNTGELFF
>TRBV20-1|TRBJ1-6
CSAPRQPSGTVNSPLHF
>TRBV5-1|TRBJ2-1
CASSFSTGIYNEQFF
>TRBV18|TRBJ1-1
CASTQGARRTEAFF
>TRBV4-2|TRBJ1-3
CASSQATTGIGNTIYF
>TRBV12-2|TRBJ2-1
CASRLSGQGGDEQFF
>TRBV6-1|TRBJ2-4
CASSLAGNFFSKNIQYF
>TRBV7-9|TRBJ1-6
CASSFPGQGATSSPLHF